This TCR beta chain was observed in a study of human T cells and chemical hapten exposure. Many counts were recorded for this clonotype. TCRdb called the RACE reads again in MiXCR, with one record for every CDR3 protein. This sample has 80,000 to 100,000 distinct CDR3 sequences, with around 9.6% found just once. The CDR3 sequence is 14 residues long. V was trimmed by 0 bases and J by 6 bases, leaving 10 bases between them. Per the germline V gene, CDR1 is SGHKS and CDR2 is YYEKEE (reference sequence). Indicated time point: pre-sensitization, week 0. The sample's treatment: therapeutic diphenylcyclopropenone sensitization with weekly scalp DPC.

The sample in question was whole blood, obtained in connection with sensitization to the hapten diphenylcyclopropenone (DPC). The rearrangement uses TRBV5-5 and TRBJ1-5, with unresolved D. The origin of this receptor is a woman aged 35 to 49 with alopecia areata. Some clones in this sample may be carry-over from other donors' samples. The CDR3 DNA reads as TGTGCCAGCAGCTTGGAACCGGGAAGTCAGCCCCAGCATTTT. Translated, it gives CASSLEPGSQPQHF.